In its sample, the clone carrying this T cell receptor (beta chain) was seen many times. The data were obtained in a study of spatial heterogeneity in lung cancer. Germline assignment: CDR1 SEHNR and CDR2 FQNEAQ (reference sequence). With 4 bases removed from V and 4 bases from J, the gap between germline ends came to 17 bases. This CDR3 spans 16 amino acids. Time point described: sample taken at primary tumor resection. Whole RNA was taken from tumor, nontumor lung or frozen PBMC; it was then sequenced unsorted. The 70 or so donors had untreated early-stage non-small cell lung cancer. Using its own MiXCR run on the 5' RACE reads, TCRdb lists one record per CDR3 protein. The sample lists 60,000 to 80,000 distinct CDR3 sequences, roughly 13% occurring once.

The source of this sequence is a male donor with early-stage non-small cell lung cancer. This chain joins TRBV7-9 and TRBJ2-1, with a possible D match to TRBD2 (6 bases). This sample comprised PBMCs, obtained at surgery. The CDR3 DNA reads TGTGCCAGCAGCTACCTATCTAGCGTGAAATACAATGAGCAGTTCTTC. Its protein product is CASSYLSSVKYNEQFF.